The source of this T cell receptor beta chain is a study of shared clonotypes between healthy human individuals. The study drew its donors from healthy HIV-negative adults without recent acute infections or vaccinations. Sequencing used immunoSEQ multiplex PCR; TCRdb keeps in-frame clones, though not all of them. The sample lists over 2 million clones, 92% seen once, with approximately 0.39% in the top ten. The CDR3 contains 13 residues. With V trimmed by 8 bases and J by 3 bases, 6 bases remained unmatched. Germline V gene lookup returns CDR1 MDHEN and CDR2 SYDVKM. V gene TRBV28 combines with J gene TRBJ2-7, with TRBD1 matching 8 bases. This TCR was recovered from a man aged 18 to 35 in good health. Some clones in this sample may be carry-over from other donors' samples. The sample taken for sequencing was naive CD4+ T cells from PBMCs. Subset in this sample: CD45RA+ positively selected. The CDR3 DNA reads as TGTGCCAGCCGTGGACAGGGTGGCTACGAGCAGTACTTC. Protein sequence: CASRGQGGYEQYF.